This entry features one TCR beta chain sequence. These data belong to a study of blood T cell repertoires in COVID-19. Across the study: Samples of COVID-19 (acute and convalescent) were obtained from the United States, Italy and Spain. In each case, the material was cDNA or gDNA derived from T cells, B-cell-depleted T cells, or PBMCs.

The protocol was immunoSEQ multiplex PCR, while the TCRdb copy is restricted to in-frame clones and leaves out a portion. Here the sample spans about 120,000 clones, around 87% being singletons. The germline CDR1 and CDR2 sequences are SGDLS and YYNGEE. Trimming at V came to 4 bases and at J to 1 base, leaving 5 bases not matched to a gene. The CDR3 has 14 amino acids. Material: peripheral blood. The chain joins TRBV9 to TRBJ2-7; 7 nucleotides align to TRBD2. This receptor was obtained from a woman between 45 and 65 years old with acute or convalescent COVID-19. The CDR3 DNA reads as TGTGCCAGCAGCCCATACGGGGGGTCCTACGAGCAGTACTTC. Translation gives CASSPYGGSYEQYF.